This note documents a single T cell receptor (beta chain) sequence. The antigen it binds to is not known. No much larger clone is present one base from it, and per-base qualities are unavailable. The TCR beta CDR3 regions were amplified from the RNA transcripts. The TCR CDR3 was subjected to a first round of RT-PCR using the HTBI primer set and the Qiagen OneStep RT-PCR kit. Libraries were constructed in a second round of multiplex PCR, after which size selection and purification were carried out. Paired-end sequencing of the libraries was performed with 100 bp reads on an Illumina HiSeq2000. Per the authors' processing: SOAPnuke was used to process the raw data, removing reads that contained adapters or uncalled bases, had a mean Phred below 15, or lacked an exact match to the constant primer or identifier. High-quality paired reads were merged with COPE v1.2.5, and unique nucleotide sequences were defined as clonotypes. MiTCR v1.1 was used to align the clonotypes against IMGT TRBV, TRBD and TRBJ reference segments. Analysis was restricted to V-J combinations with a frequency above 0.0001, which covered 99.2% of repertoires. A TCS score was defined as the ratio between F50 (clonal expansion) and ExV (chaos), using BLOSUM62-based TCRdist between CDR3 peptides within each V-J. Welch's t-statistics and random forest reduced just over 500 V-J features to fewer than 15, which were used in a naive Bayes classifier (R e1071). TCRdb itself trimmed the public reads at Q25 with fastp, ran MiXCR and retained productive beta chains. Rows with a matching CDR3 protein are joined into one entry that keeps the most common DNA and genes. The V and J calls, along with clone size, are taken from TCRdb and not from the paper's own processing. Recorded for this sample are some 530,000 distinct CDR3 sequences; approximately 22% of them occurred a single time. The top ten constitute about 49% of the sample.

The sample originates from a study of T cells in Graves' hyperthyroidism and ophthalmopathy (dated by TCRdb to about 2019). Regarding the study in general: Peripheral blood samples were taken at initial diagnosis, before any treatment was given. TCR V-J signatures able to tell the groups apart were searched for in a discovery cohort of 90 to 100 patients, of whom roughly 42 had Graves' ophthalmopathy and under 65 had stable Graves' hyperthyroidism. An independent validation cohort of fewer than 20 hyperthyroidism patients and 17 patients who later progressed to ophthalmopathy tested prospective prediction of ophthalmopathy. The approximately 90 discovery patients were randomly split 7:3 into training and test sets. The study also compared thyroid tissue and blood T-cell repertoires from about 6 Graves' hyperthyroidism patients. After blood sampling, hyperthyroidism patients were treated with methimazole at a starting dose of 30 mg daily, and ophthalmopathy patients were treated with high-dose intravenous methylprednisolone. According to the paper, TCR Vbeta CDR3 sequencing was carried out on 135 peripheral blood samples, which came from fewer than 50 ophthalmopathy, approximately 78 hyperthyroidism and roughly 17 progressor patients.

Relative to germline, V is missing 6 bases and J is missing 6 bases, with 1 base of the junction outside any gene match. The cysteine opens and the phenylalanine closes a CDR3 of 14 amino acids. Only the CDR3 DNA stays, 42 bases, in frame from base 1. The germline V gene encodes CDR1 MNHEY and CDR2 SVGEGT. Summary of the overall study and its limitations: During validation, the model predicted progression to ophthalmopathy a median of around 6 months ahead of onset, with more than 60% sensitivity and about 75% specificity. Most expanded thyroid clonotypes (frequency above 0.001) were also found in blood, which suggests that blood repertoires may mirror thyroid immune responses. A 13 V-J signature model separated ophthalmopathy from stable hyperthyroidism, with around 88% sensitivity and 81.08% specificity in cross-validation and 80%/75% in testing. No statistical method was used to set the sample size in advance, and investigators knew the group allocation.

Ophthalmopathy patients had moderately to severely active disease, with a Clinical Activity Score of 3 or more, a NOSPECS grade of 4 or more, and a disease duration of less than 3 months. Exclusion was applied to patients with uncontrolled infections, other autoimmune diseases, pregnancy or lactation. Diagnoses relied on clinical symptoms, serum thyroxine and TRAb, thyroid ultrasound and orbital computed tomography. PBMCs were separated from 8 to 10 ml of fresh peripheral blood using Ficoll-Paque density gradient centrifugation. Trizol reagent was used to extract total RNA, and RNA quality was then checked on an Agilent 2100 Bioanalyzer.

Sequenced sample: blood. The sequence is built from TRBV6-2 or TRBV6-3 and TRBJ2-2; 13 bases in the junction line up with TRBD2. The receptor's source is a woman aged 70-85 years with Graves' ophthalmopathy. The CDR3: CASRLAGGAGELFF. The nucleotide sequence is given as TGTGCCAGCAGACTAGCGGGAGGGGCCGGGGAGCTGTTTTTT.